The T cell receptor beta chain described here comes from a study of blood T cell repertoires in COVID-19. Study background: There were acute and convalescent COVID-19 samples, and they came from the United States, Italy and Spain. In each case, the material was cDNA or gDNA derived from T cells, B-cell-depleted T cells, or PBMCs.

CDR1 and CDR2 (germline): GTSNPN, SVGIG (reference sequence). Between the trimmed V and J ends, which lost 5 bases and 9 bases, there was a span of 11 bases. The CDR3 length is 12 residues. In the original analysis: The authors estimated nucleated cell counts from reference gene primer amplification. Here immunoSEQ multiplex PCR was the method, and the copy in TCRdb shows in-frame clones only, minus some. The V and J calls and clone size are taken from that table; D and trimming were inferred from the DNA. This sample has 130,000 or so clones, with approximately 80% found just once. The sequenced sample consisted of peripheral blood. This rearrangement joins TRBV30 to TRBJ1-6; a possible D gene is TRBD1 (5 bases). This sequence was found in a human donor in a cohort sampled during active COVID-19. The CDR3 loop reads CAWQGLSSPLHF. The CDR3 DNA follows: TGTGCCTGGCAGGGATTGAGTTCACCCCTCCACTTT.